This T cell receptor beta chain comes out of a study of cytomegalovirus exposure and HLA in healthy donors. Germline V gives CDR1 SNHLY, CDR2 FYNNEI. The CDR3 consists of 14 residues. The junction had 6 bases not matched to a gene; V was cut back by 7 bases and J by 1 base. A multiplex PCR was run with 60 Vbeta primers and 13 Jbeta primers. Sequenced by immunoSEQ multiplex PCR; TCRdb stores in-frame clones only, minus some. This listing includes some 120,000 clones. This rearrangement joins TRBV2 to TRBJ1-2; 7 bases align to TRBD1. The clonotype comes from a woman aged 60-70 years in good health and CMV-seronegative. Material: PBMCs. The CDR3 here is CASIMAGGNYGYTF. CDR3 nucleotide sequence: TGTGCCAGCATTATGGCAGGGGGTAACTATGGCTACACCTTC.